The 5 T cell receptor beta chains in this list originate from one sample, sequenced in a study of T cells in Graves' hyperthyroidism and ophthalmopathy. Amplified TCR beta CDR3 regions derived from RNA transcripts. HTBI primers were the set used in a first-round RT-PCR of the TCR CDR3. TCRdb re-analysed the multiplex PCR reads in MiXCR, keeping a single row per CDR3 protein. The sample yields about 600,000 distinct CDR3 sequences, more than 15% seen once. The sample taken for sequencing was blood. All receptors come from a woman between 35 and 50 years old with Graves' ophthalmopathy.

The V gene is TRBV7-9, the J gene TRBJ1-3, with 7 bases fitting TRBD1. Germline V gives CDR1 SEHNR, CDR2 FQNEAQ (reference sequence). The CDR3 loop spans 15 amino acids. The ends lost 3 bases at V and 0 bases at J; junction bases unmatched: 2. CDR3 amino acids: CASSFGTASGNTIYF. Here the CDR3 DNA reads TGTGCCAGCAGCTTTGGGACAGCCTCTGGAAACACCATATATTTT.

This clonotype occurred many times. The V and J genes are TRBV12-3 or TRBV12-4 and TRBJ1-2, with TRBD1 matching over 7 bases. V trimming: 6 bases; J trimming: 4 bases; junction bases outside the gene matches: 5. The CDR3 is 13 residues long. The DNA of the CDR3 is TGTGCCAGCAGGCAGGGGGTACTCTATGGCTACACCTTC. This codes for CASRQGVLYGYTF.

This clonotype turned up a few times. The CDR3 DNA follows: TGTGCCAGCAAGGGGACAGGGTTACGTGGGGCCAACGTCCTGACTTTC. Translation gives CASKGTGLRGANVLTF. The rearrangement uses TRBV12-3 or TRBV12-4 and TRBJ2-6; the match to TRBD1 covers 9 bases. The CDR3 sequence is 16 residues long. The V and J ends lost 7 bases and 3 bases, in that order; junction bases with no gene match: 7.

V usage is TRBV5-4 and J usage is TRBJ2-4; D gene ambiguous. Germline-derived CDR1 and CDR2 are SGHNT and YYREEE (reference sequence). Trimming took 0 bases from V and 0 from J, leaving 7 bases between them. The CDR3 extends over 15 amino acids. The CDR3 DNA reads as TGTGCCAGCAGCTTGGGGGGAACAGCCAAAAACATTCAGTACTTC. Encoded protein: CASSLGGTAKNIQYF.

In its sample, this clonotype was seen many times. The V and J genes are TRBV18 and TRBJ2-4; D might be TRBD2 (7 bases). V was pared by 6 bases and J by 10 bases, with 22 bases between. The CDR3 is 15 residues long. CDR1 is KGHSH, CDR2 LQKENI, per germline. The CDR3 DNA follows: TGTGCCAGCTCCCCGGACAGCTTCACGGGGGGAATTCAGTACTTC. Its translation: CASSPDSFTGGIQYF.